The source of this T cell receptor (beta chain) is a study of blood T cell repertoires in COVID-19. Cohort allocation depended upon clinical history that participants reported. TCRdb keeps only in-frame clones here, not all; method: immunoSEQ multiplex PCR. The repertoire has 250,000 to 300,000 clones, 75% to 95% of them found once; the top ten carry 1% to 1.3%. Sequencing was carried out using PBMCs or T cells enriched from blood (not recorded which). This receptor was obtained from a woman between 25 and 40 years old who had recovered from COVID-19.

CDR3 in amino acids: CASSTRGQLNTEAFF. In DNA, the CDR3 is TGTGCCAGTAGTACCCGGGGACAACTGAACACTGAAGCTTTCTTT. The chain recombines TRBV19 with TRBJ1-1; TRBD1 is a possible D gene (6 bases). The CDR3 has 15 residues. The germline gives CDR1 LNHDA, CDR2 SQIVND (reference sequence). Trimming took 4 bases from V and 0 from J, leaving 12 bases between them.